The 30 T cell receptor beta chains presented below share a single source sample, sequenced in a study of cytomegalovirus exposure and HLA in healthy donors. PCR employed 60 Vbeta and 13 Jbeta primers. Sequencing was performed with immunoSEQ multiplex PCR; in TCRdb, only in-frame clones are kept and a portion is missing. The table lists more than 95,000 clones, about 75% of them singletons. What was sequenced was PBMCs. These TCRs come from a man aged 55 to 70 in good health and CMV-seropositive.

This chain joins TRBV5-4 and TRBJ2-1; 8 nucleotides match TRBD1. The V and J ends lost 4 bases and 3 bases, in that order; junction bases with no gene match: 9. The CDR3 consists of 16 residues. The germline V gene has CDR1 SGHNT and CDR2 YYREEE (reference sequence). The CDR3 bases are TGTGCCAGCAGCGAGGTTAGGACAGGGATCTACAATGAGCAGTTCTTC. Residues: CASSEVRTGIYNEQFF.

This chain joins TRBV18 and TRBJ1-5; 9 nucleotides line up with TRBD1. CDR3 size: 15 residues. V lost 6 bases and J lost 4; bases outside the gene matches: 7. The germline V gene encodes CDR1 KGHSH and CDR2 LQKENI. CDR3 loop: CASSRETGGNQPQHF. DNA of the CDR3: TGTGCCAGCTCTCGGGAGACAGGGGGGAATCAGCCCCAGCATTTT.

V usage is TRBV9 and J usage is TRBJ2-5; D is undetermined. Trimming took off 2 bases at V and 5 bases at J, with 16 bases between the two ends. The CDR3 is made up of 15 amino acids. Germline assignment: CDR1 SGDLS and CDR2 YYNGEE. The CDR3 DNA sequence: TGTGCCAGCAGCGTCACCTCTACCGTCGGGGAGACCCAGTACTTC. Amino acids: CASSVTSTVGETQYF.

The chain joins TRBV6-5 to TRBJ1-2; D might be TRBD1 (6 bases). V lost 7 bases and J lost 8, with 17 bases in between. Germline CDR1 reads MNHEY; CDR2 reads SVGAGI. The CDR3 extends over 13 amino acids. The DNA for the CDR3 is TGTGCCAGCACCCTCCGGGACATACGGGGCTACACCTTC. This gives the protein CASTLRDIRGYTF.

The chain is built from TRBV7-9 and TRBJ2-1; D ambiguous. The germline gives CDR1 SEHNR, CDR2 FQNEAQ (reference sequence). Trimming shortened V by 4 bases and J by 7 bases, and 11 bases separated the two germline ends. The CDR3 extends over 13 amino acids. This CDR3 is CASSSARLNEQFF. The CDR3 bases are TGTGCCAGCAGCTCGGCTAGGTTGAATGAGCAGTTCTTC.

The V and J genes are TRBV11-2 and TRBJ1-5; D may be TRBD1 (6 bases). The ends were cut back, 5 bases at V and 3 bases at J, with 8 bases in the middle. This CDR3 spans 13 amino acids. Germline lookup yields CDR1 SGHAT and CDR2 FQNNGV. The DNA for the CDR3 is TGTGCCAGCAGCCGACAGGACAATCAGCCCCAGCATTTT. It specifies CASSRQDNQPQHF. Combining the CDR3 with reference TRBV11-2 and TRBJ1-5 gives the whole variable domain EAGVAQSPRYKIIEKRQSVAFWCNPISGHATLYWYQQILGQGPKLLIQFQNNGVVDDSQLPKDRFSAERLKGVDSTLKIQPAKLEDSAVYLCASSRQDNQPQHFGDGTRLSIL.

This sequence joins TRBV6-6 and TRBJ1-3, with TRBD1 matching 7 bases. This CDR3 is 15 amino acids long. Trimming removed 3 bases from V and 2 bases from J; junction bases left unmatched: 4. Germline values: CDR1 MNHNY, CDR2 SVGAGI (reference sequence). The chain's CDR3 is CASSYGGTAGNTIYF. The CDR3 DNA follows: TGTGCCAGCAGTTATGGAGGGACAGCTGGAAACACCATATATTTT.

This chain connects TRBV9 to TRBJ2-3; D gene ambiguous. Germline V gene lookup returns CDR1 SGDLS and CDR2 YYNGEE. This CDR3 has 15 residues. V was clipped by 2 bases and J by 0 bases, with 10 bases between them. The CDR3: CASSVVEASTDTQYF. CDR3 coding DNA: TGTGCCAGCAGCGTCGTAGAGGCTAGCACAGATACGCAGTATTTT.

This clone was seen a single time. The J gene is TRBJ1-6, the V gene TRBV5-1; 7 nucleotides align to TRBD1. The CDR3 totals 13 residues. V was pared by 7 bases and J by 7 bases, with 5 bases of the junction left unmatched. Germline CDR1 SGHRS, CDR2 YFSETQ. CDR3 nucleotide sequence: TGCGCCAGCGCCGACAGGGACAATTCACCCCTCCACTTT. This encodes CASADRDNSPLHF. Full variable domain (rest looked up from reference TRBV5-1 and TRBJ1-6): KAGVTQTPRYLIKTRGQQVTLSCSPISGHRSVSWYQQTPGQGLQFLFEYFSETQRNKGNFPGRFSGRQFSNSRSEMNVSTLELGDSALYLCASADRDNSPLHFGNGTRLTVT.

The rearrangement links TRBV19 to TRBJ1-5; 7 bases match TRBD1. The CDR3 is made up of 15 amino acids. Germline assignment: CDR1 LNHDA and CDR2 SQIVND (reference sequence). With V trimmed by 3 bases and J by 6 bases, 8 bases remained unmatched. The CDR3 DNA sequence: TGTGCCAGTAGTATGTACTGGTCAGGGGGTCAGCCCCAGCATTTT. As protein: CASSMYWSGGQPQHF.

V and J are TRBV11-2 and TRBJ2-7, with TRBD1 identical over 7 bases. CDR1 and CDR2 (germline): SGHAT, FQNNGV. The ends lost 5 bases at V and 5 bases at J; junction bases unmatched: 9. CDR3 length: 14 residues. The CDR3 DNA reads TGTGCCAGCAGCATCAAGACAGGGAAGCACGAGCAGTACTTC. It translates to CASSIKTGKHEQYF.

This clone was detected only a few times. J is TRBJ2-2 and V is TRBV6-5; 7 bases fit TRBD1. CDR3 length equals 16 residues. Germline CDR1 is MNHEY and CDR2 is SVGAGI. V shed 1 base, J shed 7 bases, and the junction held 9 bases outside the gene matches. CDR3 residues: CASSYFSTGIGGELFF. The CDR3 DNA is TGTGCCAGCAGTTACTTTTCGACAGGGATCGGCGGGGAGCTGTTTTTT.

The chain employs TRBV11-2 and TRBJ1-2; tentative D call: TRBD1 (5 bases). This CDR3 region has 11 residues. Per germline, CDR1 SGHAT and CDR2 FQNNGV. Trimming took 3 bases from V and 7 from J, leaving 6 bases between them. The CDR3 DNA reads TGTGCCAGCAGCTTGGGGGGTGGCTACACCTTC. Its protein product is CASSLGGGYTF.

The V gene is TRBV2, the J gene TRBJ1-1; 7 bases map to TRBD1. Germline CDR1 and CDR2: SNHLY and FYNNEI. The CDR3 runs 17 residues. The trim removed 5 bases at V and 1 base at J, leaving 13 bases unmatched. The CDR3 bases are TGTGCCAGCAGTTCGACAGGGCGAATATGGGCGAACACTGAAGCTTTCTTT. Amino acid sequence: CASSSTGRIWANTEAFF.

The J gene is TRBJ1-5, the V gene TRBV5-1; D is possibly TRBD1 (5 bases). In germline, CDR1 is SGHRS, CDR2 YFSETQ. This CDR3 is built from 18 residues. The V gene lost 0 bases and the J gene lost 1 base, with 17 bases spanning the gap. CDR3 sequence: CASSLGRGAYRSNQPQHF. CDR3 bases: TGCGCCAGCAGCTTGGGTAGGGGCGCCTATAGAAGCAATCAGCCCCAGCATTTT.

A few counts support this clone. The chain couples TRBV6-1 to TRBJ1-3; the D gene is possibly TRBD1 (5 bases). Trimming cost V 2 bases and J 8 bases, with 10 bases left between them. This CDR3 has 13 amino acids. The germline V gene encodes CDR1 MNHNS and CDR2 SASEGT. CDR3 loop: CASSESGVHTIYF. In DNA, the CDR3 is TGTGCCAGCAGTGAATCGGGGGTGCACACCATATATTTT.

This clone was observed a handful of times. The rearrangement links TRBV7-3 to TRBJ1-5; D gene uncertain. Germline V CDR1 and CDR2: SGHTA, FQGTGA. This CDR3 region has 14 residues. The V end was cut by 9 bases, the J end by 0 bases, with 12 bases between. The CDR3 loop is CASAGGISNQPQHF. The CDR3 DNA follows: TGTGCCAGTGCGGGAGGGATTAGCAATCAGCCCCAGCATTTT.

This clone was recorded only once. CDR3 residues: CASSLTSRNTGELFF. CDR3 DNA sequence: TGTGCCAGCAGCTTAACGTCTAGAAACACCGGGGAGCTGTTTTTT. V gene TRBV7-3 combines with J gene TRBJ2-2; the D is unclear. This CDR3 has 15 amino acids. The germline gives CDR1 SGHTA, CDR2 FQGTGA. Trimming cost V 0 bases and J 2 bases, with 7 bases left between them.

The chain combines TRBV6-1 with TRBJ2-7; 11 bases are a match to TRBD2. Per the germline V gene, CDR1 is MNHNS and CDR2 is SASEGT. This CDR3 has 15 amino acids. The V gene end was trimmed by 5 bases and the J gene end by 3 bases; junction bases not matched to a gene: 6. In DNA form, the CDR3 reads TGTGCCAGCAGTTCAACTAGCGGGGGCCGCTACGAGCAGTACTTC. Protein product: CASSSTSGGRYEQYF.

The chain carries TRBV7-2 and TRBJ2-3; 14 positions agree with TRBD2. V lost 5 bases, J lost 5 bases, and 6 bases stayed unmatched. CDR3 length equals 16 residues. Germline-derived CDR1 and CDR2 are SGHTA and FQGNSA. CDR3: CASSLTSGGVGDTQYF. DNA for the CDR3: TGTGCCAGCAGCCTGACTAGCGGGGGGGTCGGAGATACGCAGTATTTT.

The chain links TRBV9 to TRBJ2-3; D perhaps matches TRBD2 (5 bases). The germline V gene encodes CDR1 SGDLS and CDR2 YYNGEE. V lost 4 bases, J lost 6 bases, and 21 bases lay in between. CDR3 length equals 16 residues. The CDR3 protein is CASSPTLGASADTQYF. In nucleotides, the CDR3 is TGTGCCAGCAGCCCAACTTTGGGAGCTTCAGCGGATACGCAGTATTTT. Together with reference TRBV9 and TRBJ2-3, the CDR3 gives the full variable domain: DSGVTQTPKHLITATGQRVTLRCSPRSGDLSVYWYQQSLDQGLQFLIQYYNGEERAKGNILERFSAQQFPDLHSELNLSSLELGDSALYFCASSPTLGASADTQYFGPGTRLTVL.

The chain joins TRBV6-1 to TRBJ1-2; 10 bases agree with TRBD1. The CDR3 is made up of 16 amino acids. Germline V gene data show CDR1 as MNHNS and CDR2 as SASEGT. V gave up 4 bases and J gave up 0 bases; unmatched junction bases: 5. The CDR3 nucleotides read TGTGCCAGCAGTGCGATCGGACAGGGGGCTAACTATGGCTACACCTTC. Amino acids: CASSAIGQGANYGYTF.

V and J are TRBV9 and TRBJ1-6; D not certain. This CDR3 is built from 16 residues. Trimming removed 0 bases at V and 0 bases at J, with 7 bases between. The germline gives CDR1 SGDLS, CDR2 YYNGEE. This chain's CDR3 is CASSVESNSYNSPLHF. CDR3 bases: TGTGCCAGCAGCGTAGAGAGCAACTCCTATAATTCACCCCTCCACTTT.

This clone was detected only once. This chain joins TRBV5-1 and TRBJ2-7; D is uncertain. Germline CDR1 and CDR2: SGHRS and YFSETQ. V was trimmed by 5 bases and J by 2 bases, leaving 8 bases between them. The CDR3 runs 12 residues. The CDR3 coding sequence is TGCGCCAGCAGTCTTGACACCTACGAGCAGTACTTC. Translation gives CASSLDTYEQYF.

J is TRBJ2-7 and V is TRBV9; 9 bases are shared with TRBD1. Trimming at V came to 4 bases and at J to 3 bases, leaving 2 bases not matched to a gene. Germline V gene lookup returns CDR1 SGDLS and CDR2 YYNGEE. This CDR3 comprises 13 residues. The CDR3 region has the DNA TGTGCCAGCAGCCGGGGACAGGGCTACGAGCAGTACTTC. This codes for CASSRGQGYEQYF.

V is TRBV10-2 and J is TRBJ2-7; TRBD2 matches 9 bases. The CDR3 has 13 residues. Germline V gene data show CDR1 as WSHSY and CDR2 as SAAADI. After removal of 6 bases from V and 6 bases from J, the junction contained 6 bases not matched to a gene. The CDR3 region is CASSPGLASEQYF. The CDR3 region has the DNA TGCGCCAGCAGCCCGGGACTAGCCTCCGAGCAGTACTTC.

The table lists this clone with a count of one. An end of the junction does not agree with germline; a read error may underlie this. The CDR3 region is CASSLTNPGNEQFF. CDR3 DNA: TGTGCCAGCAGTTTAACGAACCCGGGAAATGAACAGTTCTTC. The V call is TRBV28, the J call TRBJ2-1; weak D call: TRBD2 (5 bases). The CDR3 has 14 residues. From germline, CDR1 is MDHEN and CDR2 SYDVKM.

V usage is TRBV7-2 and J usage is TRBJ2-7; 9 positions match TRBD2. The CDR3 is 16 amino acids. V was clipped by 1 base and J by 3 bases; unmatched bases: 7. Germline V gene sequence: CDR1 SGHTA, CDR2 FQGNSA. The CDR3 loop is CASSLEEGRGGYEQYF. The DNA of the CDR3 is TGTGCCAGCAGCTTAGAGGAAGGGCGGGGGGGCTACGAGCAGTACTTC.

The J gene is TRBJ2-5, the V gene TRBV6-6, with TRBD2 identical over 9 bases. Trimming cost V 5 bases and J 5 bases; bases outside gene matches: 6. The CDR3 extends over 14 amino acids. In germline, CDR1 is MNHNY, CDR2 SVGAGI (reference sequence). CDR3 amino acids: CASSGRGGRETQYF. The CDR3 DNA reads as TGTGCCAGCAGTGGGCGGGGGGGCCGGGAGACCCAGTACTTC.

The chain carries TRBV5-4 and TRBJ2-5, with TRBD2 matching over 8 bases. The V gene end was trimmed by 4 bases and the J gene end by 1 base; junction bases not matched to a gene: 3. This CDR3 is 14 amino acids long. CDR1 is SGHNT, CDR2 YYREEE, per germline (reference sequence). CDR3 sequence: CASSPTSGQETQYF. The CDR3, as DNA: TGTGCCAGCAGCCCTACTAGCGGCCAAGAGACCCAGTACTTC.